The next 23 T cell receptor beta chains were all read from a single sample in a study of shared clonotypes between healthy human individuals. Here immunoSEQ multiplex PCR was the method, and the copy in TCRdb shows in-frame clones only, minus some. Found here are about 2 million clones, approximately 95% of them singletons; the top ten hold roughly 1%. Naive CD8 cells were CD45RO-negative, positively selected for CCR7, excluding terminally differentiated effector memory CD45RA+ cells. The material sequenced was naive CD8+ T cells sorted from blood. All receptors come from a man younger than 30 in good health.

The chain employs TRBV27 and TRBJ2-7; a weak D match, TRBD1 (5 bases). Germline CDR1 MNHEY, CDR2 SMNVEV (reference sequence). The CDR3 contains 14 residues. Deletions cut 2 bases from V and 7 bases from J, with 15 bases between. CDR3: CASSLIPGLEEQYF. Written as DNA, the CDR3 is TGTGCCAGCAGTTTAATCCCAGGGTTGGAGGAGCAGTACTTC.

A single count supports this clone. This chain connects TRBV2 to TRBJ1-1, with D unresolved. CDR1 is SNHLY, CDR2 FYNNEI, per germline. Trimming pared 3 bases from V and 0 bases from J, leaving 11 bases between. The CDR3 extends over 15 amino acids. Here the CDR3 DNA reads TGTGCCAGCAGTGACGAGCTGCCTCTGAACACTGAAGCTTTCTTT. Its protein is CASSDELPLNTEAFF. The complete variable domain, with remaining parts taken from reference TRBV2 and TRBJ1-1, reads EPEVTQTPSHQVTQMGQEVILRCVPISNHLYFYWYRQILGQKVEFLVSFYNNEISEKSEIFDDQFSVERPDGSNFTLKIRSTKLEDSAMYFCASSDELPLNTEAFFGQGTRLTVV.

V and J are TRBV9 and TRBJ2-3; 7 nucleotides match TRBD1. The length of the CDR3 is 16 residues. V lost 4 bases, J lost 2 bases, and 10 bases stayed unmatched. Germline lookup yields CDR1 SGDLS and CDR2 YYNGEE. CDR3 region: CASSIDRETYTDTQYF. CDR3 in DNA: TGTGCCAGCAGCATAGACAGGGAAACCTACACAGATACGCAGTATTTT. The full variable domain, in which reference TRBV9 and TRBJ2-3 provide the parts outside the CDR3, is DSGVTQTPKHLITATGQRVTLRCSPRSGDLSVYWYQQSLDQGLQFLIQYYNGEERAKGNILERFSAQQFPDLHSELNLSSLELGDSALYFCASSIDRETYTDTQYFGPGTRLTVL.

The chain links TRBV13 to TRBJ2-1; 8 bases line up with TRBD2. Trimming at V came to 2 bases and at J to 3 bases, leaving 3 bases not matched to a gene. Per germline, CDR1 PRHDT and CDR2 FYEKMQ (reference sequence). The CDR3 covers 15 residues. CDR3 sequence: CASSLLSGNYNEQFF. CDR3 nucleotides: TGTGCCAGCAGCTTACTTAGCGGGAACTACAATGAGCAGTTCTTC.

A remark on this clone: Other DNA sequences in this sample translate to the same CDR3. This chain uses TRBV28 with TRBJ2-4; D gene uncertain. Trimming left V 3 bases short and J 0 bases short, with 9 bases between. Germline V CDR1 and CDR2: MDHEN, SYDVKM. There are 15 residues in the CDR3. For the CDR3, the DNA is TGTGCCAGCAGTTTTCGCGGTTTAGCCAAAAACATTCAGTACTTC. Translation gives CASSFRGLAKNIQYF. The full variable domain, with the rest looked up from reference TRBV28 and TRBJ2-4, is DVKVTQSSRYLVKRTGEKVFLECVQDMDHENMFWYRQDPGLGLRLIYFSYDVKMKEKGDIPEGYSVSREKKERFSLILESASTNQTSMYLCASSFRGLAKNIQYFGAGTRLSVL.

The chain links TRBV29-1 to TRBJ2-1; D might be TRBD2 (7 bases). The CDR3 is 11 amino acids. The ends were cut back, 4 bases at V and 13 bases at J, with 14 bases in the middle. The V gene's germline CDR1 is SQVTM and CDR2 ANQGSEA. The CDR3 loop is CSVGEGGGQFF. CDR3 nucleotide sequence: TGCAGCGTTGGGGAGGGGGGTGGCCAGTTCTTC.

The chain has TRBV7-8 and TRBJ1-5; D remains ambiguous. Germline V gene lookup returns CDR1 SGHVS and CDR2 FQNEAQ. This CDR3 is built from 13 residues. Trimming shortened V by 1 base and J by 6 bases, and 7 bases separated the two germline ends. CDR3 amino acids: CASSLEWRQPQHF. DNA for the CDR3: TGTGCCAGCAGCTTAGAGTGGCGTCAGCCCCAGCATTTT. The full variable domain, its missing parts supplied by reference TRBV7-8 and TRBJ1-5, is GAGVSQSPRYKVAKRGQDVALRCDPISGHVSLFWYQQALGQGPEFLTYFQNEAQLDKSGLPSDRFFAERPEGSVSTLKIQRTQQEDSAVYLCASSLEWRQPQHFGDGTRLSIL.

This clone was found a few times. V is TRBV19 and J is TRBJ1-5; D is unresolved. Germline V gene sequence: CDR1 LNHDA, CDR2 SQIVND (reference sequence). The ends were cut back, 1 base at V and 4 bases at J, with 14 bases in the middle. The CDR3 is made up of 16 amino acids. DNA of the CDR3: TGTGCCAGTAGTATAGTGTTCCTCGTTAAGAATCAGCCCCAGCATTTT. Encoded protein: CASSIVFLVKNQPQHF. Looking up the rest from reference TRBV19 and TRBJ1-5 gives the full variable domain: DGGITQSPKYLFRKEGQNVTLSCEQNLNHDAMYWYRQDPGQGLRLIYYSQIVNDFQKGDIAEGYSVSREKKESFPLTVTSAQKNPTAFYLCASSIVFLVKNQPQHFGDGTRLSIL.

This chain joins TRBV7-2 and TRBJ2-7; either TRBD1 or TRBD2 may supply D (5 bases each). There are 14 residues in the CDR3. CDR1 and CDR2 (germline): SGHTA, FQGNSA. Trimming shortened V by 3 bases and J by 2 bases, and 11 bases separated the two germline ends. DNA for the CDR3: TGTGCCAGCAGCTTCGGGACGCCGACCTACGAGCAGTACTTC. It yields the protein CASSFGTPTYEQYF. Full variable domain (remainder filled in from reference TRBV7-2 and TRBJ2-7): GAGVSQSPSNKVTEKGKDVELRCDPISGHTALYWYRQSLGQGLEFLIYFQGNSAPDKSGLPSDRFSAERTGGSVSTLTIQRTQQEDSAVYLCASSFGTPTYEQYFGPGTRLTVT.

The gene calls are TRBV10-2 and TRBJ1-4; no definite D call. Trimming removed 6 bases from V and 0 bases from J, with 8 bases in between. Germline CDR1 WSHSY, CDR2 SAAADI. This CDR3 contains 14 residues. The DNA for the CDR3 is TGCGCCAGCAGAGGGAGGGCAACTAATGAAAAACTGTTTTTT. This encodes CASRGRATNEKLFF.

V and J are TRBV2 and TRBJ1-5, with a weak D call TRBD1 (5 bases). Looked up from germline, CDR1 is SNHLY and CDR2 is FYNNEI. Trimming took 2 bases from V and 7 from J, leaving 9 bases between them. This CDR3 has 13 amino acids. The CDR3 DNA is TGTGCCAGCAGTGAAATGGAGGGGCAGCCCCAGCATTTT. It translates to CASSEMEGQPQHF.

The CDR3 reads CASQTSGGTDNEQFF. In nucleotides, the CDR3 is TGTGCCAGCCAAACTAGCGGGGGAACCGACAATGAGCAGTTCTTC. This rearrangement joins TRBV11-2 to TRBJ2-1; 11 bases are shared with TRBD2. The CDR3 loop spans 15 amino acids. Germline V gene data show CDR1 as SGHAT and CDR2 as FQNNGV. With V trimmed by 8 bases and J by 5 bases, 8 bases remained unmatched.

The chain joins TRBV15 to TRBJ1-1; 9 bases are shared with TRBD1. This CDR3 spans 16 amino acids. J was trimmed by 0 bases and V by 0 bases; bases with no gene match: 2. Germline lookup yields CDR1 LNHNV and CDR2 YYDKDF (reference sequence). The CDR3 coding sequence is TGTGCCACCAGCAGAGAAGGGACAGGGATGAACACTGAAGCTTTCTTT. It translates to CATSREGTGMNTEAFF.

This rearrangement joins TRBV6-5 to TRBJ2-1; 10 positions agree with TRBD1. The CDR3 totals 15 residues. CDR1 is MNHEY, CDR2 SVGAGI, per germline. The ends lost 6 bases at V and 5 bases at J; junction bases unmatched: 7. The CDR3 coding sequence is TGTGCCAGCAGACTGGGGACAGGGGCAAACAATGAGCAGTTCTTC. Its protein is CASRLGTGANNEQFF.

The chain has TRBV28 and TRBJ1-1, with 8 bases that match TRBD1. CDR3 length equals 14 residues. Per the germline V gene, CDR1 is MDHEN and CDR2 is SYDVKM. V trimming: 6 bases; J trimming: 4 bases; junction bases outside the gene matches: 7. CDR3 DNA sequence: TGTGCCAGCAGGATAACAGGGGGGCCCACTGAAGCTTTCTTT. Protein product: CASRITGGPTEAFF.

This chain links TRBV7-9 with TRBJ1-6; D is ambiguous. Germline CDR1 reads SEHNR; CDR2 reads FQNEAQ (reference sequence). The CDR3 is made up of 12 amino acids. V gave up 5 bases and J gave up 7 bases, with 6 bases separating them. The CDR3 nucleotides read TGTGCCAGCAGCGACGGAAATTCACCCCTCCACTTT. Translation: CASSDGNSPLHF.

The chain employs TRBV15 and TRBJ1-2, with 7 bases fitting TRBD1. Germline V CDR1 and CDR2: LNHNV, YYDKDF (reference sequence). The CDR3 sequence is 15 residues long. Trimming took 0 bases from V and 8 from J; bases not matched to a gene: 9. CDR3 bases: TGTGCCACCAGCAGAGATTTAGGACAGGCTCACGGCTACACCTTC. Protein: CATSRDLGQAHGYTF.

The CDR3 sequence: CASSQDPANRGGEQYF. CDR3 in DNA: TGCGCCAGCAGCCAAGACCCGGCAAACAGGGGAGGAGAGCAGTACTTC. The chain links TRBV4-1 to TRBJ2-7; D might be TRBD1 (7 bases). The germline V gene has CDR1 MGHRA and CDR2 YSYEKL. The V and J ends lost 0 bases and 7 bases respectively, with 19 bases between them. The CDR3 has 16 residues.

The rearrangement joins TRBV5-6 to TRBJ2-5, with 7 bases matching TRBD2. Germline CDR1 is SGHDT and CDR2 is YYEEEE. The CDR3 length is 17 residues. V dropped 0 bases and J dropped 1; count of bases not matched to a gene: 9. As DNA, the CDR3 is TGTGCCAGCAGCTTGGGAGCCAGCGGGAACTCCCAAGAGACCCAGTACTTC. This translates into CASSLGASGNSQETQYF. The entire variable domain, with the rest obtained from reference TRBV5-6 and TRBJ2-5, is as follows: DAGVTQSPTHLIKTRGQQVTLRCSPKSGHDTVSWYQQALGQGPQFIFQYYEEEERQRGNFPDRFSGHQFPNYSSELNVNALLLGDSALYLCASSLGASGNSQETQYFGPGTRLLVL.

CDR3 sequence reads: CASSGTHGREYYEQYF. CDR3 nucleotides: TGTGCCAGCAGCGGGACGCACGGGCGGGAGTATTACGAGCAGTACTTC. This chain connects TRBV5-6 to TRBJ2-7; 7 positions match TRBD2. The junction had 14 bases not matched to a gene; V was cut back by 4 bases and J by 4 bases. The CDR3 length is 16 residues. The V gene's germline CDR1 is SGHDT and CDR2 YYEEEE.

The chain has TRBV27 and TRBJ2-5; possible D gene TRBD1, 6 bases. The germline gives CDR1 MNHEY, CDR2 SMNVEV (reference sequence). Trimming took 5 bases from V and 5 from J, leaving 15 bases between them. The CDR3 has 14 amino acids. As DNA, the CDR3 is TGTGCCAGCAGTATACAGGGTGCCTTGGAGACCCAGTACTTC. As protein: CASSIQGALETQYF.

The CDR3 DNA reads TGTGCCAGCAGCTTGGGACTAGCGGGGGGGCCGTTTTACGAGCAGTACTTC. It is translated as CASSLGLAGGPFYEQYF. The chain uses TRBV7-8 and TRBJ2-7; TRBD2 agrees at 16 bases. Germline trimming cut 3 bases from V and 4 bases from J; bases unmatched to any gene: 6. In germline, CDR1 is SGHVS, CDR2 FQNEAQ. The CDR3 length is 17 residues.

V usage is TRBV11-2 and J usage is TRBJ2-2, with 10 bases matching TRBD2. In germline, CDR1 is SGHAT, CDR2 FQNNGV. The CDR3 totals 16 residues. The J segment lost 7 bases and the V segment lost 4 bases, leaving 9 bases of the junction unmatched. CDR3 sequence: CASSSPTSGNNGELFF. The CDR3, as DNA: TGTGCCAGCAGCTCCCCCACTAGCGGGAATAACGGGGAGCTGTTTTTT.